This T cell receptor (beta chain) was recovered during a study of control samples from healthy donors and cancer patients. This clone was counted a single time. Germline lookup yields CDR1 MDHEN and CDR2 SYDVKM. The ends lost 4 bases at V and 0 bases at J; junction bases unmatched: 7. The CDR3 is 16 amino acids. Assay: immunoSEQ multiplex PCR; the TCRdb copy retains only in-frame clones and omits some. Of fewer than 60,000 clones listed, roughly 96% are singletons. V usage is TRBV28 and J usage is TRBJ2-7, with TRBD2 matching over 9 bases. The sequenced sample was blood. This TCR was recovered from a young man in good health. The CDR3 DNA sequence: TGTGCCAGCAGTTCCTCTAGCGGGGCGACCTCCTACGAGCAGTACTTC. Its protein is CASSSSSGATSYEQYF. The full variable domain, its missing parts supplied by reference TRBV28 and TRBJ2-7, is DVKVTQSSRYLVKRTGEKVFLECVQDMDHENMFWYRQDPGLGLRLIYFSYDVKMKEKGDIPEGYSVSREKKERFSLILESASTNQTSMYLCASSSSSGATSYEQYFGPGTRLTVT.